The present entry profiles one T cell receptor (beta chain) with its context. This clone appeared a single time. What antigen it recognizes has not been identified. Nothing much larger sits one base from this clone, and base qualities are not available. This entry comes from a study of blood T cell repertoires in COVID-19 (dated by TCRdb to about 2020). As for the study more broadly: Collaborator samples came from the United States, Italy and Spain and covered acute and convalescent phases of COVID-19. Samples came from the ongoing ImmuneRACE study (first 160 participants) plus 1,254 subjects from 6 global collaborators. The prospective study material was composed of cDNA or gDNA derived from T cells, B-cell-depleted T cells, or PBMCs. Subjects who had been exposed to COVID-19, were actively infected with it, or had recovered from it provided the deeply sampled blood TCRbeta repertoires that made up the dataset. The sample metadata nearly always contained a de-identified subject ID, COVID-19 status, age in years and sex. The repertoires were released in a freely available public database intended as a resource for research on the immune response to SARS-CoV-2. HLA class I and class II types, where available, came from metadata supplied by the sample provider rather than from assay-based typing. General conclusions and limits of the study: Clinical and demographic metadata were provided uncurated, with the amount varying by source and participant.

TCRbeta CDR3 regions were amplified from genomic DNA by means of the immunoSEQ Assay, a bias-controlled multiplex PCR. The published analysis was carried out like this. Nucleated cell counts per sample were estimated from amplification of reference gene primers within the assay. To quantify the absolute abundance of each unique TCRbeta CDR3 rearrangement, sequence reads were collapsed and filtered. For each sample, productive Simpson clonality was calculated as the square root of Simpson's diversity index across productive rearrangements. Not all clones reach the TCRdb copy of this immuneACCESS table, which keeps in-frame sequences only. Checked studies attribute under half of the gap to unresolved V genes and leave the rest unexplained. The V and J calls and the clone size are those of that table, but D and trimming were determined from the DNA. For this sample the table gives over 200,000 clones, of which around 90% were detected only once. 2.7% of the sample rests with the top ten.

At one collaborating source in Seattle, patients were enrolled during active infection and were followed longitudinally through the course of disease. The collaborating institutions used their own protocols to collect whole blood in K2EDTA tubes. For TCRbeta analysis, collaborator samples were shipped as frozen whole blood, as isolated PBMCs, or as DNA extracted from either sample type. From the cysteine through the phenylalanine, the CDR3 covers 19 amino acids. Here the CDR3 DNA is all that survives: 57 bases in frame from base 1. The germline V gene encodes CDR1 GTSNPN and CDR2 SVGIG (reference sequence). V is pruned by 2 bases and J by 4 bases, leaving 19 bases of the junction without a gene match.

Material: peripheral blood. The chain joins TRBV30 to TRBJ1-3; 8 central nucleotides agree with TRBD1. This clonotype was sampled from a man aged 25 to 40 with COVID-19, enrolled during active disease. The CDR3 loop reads CAWSPRRTGSPGAGNTIYF. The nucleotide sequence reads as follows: TGTGCCTGGAGTCCCAGGAGGACAGGGAGCCCCGGTGCCGGAAACACCATATATTTT. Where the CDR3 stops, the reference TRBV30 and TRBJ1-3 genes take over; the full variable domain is SQTIHQWPATLVQPVGSPLSLECTVEGTSNPNLYWYRQAAGRGLQLLFYSVGIGQISSEVPQNLSASRPQDRQFILSSKKLLLSDSGFYLCAWSPRRTGSPGAGNTIYFGEGSWLTVV.